These T cell receptor beta chains were read from a single sample in a study of T cell responses to AZD1222 COVID-19 vaccine. Sequenced by immunoSEQ multiplex PCR; TCRdb stores in-frame clones only, minus some. The repertoire consists of tens of thousands of clones, with roughly 90% occurring once and the leading ten covering under 3%. The sequences come from peripheral blood, collected on day 0 of AZD1222 vaccination. These receptors originate from an adult in good health. Both conserved end residues are part of each CDR3. A D gene is named only where the DNA matches it firmly. Size is omitted from some rows. Given values are once, few, many or a class for expanded clones.

cdr3_aa cdr3_nt j_call d_call clone_size v_call
CASSPPVSKTIYF TGTGCCAGCTCACCACCTGTTAGCAAGACCATATATTTT TRBJ1-3 NA NA TRBV18
CASRLPTRSTEAFF TGTGCCAGCAGACTCCCCACAAGGAGCACTGAAGCTTTCTTT TRBJ1-1 NA NA TRBV2
CARTGGSEAFF TGTGCTCGGACAGGGGGGTCTGAAGCTTTCTTT TRBJ1-1 TRBD1 NA TRBV30
CASSLTGDGFTEAFF TGTGCCAGCAGCTTAACGGGTGACGGTTTCACTGAAGCTTTCTTT TRBJ1-1 NA few TRBV7-3
CAWSEGQYSNQPQHF TGTGCCTGGAGTGAGGGACAGTATAGCAATCAGCCCCAGCATTTT TRBJ1-5 TRBD1 NA TRBV30
CASSLGDRVGETQYF TGCGCCAGCAGCTTGGGGGACAGGGTCGGGGAGACCCAGTACTTC TRBJ2-5 TRBD1 NA TRBV5-1
CASSYSRNLGQETQYF TGTGCCAGCAGTTACTCTCGGAACCTGGGGCAAGAGACCCAGTACTTC TRBJ2-5 NA NA TRBV6-2/TRBV6-3
CASRGLAGHSYYEQFF TGTGCCAGCAGGGGACTAGCGGGACACAGCTACTATGAGCAGTTCTTC TRBJ2-1 TRBD2 few TRBV2
CASKGGLAVNSYNEQFF TGTGCCAGCAAGGGTGGGCTAGCGGTAAACTCCTACAATGAGCAGTTCTTC TRBJ2-1 TRBD2 NA TRBV27
CASSMGRTGELFF TGTGCCAGTAGTATGGGCCGGACCGGGGAGCTGTTTTTT TRBJ2-2 NA NA TRBV19
CARSGGADTQYF TGTGCCAGAAGCGGGGGGGCAGATACGCAGTATTTT TRBJ2-3 NA NA TRBV21-1
CASSMTGGFSGNTIYF TGTGCCAGCAGCATGACAGGGGGATTCTCTGGAAACACCATATATTTT TRBJ1-3 TRBD1 NA TRBV9
CASSFRQGLYF TGTGCCAGCAGCTTCCGACAGGGACTCTACTTT TRBJ1-6 TRBD1 NA TRBV7-2
CASSQPMAGPYEQYF TGTGCCAGCAGCCAACCCATGGCAGGCCCCTACGAGCAGTACTTC TRBJ2-7 NA NA TRBV7-8
CASSISTPTNQPQHF TGTGCCAGTAGTATTTCCACACCGACAAACCAGCCCCAGCATTTT TRBJ1-5 NA NA TRBV19
CASSQDSGLYNEQFF TGTGCCAGCAGCCAAGACTCGGGACTCTACAATGAGCAGTTCTTC TRBJ2-1 NA NA TRBV4-2
CASSKWAGLGNTEAFF TGTGCCAGCAGCAAATGGGCAGGGCTGGGGAACACTGAAGCTTTCTTT TRBJ1-1 NA NA TRBV27
CASSQSGRGTDTQYF TGTGCCAGCAGTCAGAGCGGGAGGGGCACAGATACGCAGTATTTT TRBJ2-3 TRBD2 NA TRBV6-1
CAWSADRQPEAFF TGTGCCTGGAGTGCCGACAGGCAGCCTGAAGCTTTCTTT TRBJ1-1 NA NA TRBV30
CASSIEKNQPQHF TGTGCCAGTAGTATAGAAAAGAATCAGCCCCAGCATTTT TRBJ1-5 NA NA TRBV19
CASSPRQRDPEQYF TGTGCCAGCTCACCAAGGCAGCGGGACCCCGAGCAGTACTTC TRBJ2-7 TRBD2 once TRBV18
CASSDRERAFGGYTF TGTGCCAGCAGCGACAGGGAGAGGGCGTTTGGAGGCTACACCTTC TRBJ1-2 TRBD1 NA TRBV28
CASRRRRGRGNQPQHF TGTGCCAGCAGGCGGCGCAGGGGGCGCGGCAATCAGCCCCAGCATTTT TRBJ1-5 TRBD1 NA TRBV28
CASSLGGGYSNQPQHF TGTGCCAGCAGTTTAGGGGGAGGGTATAGCAATCAGCCCCAGCATTTT TRBJ1-5 NA NA TRBV28
CASSYSGQGSTYEQYF TGTGCCAGCAGTTACTCGGGTCAGGGCAGCACCTACGAGCAGTACTTC TRBJ2-7 NA NA TRBV6-5
CASSGVGDKNIQYF TGTGCCAGCAGTGGGGTCGGGGACAAAAACATTCAGTACTTC TRBJ2-4 NA NA TRBV2
CASSTGKNTGELFF TGTGCCAGCAGCACAGGGAAGAACACCGGGGAGCTGTTTTTT TRBJ2-2 NA NA TRBV6-2/TRBV6-3
CASSLRTDSGNTIYF TGTGCCAGCAGCCTCCGGACCGACTCTGGAAACACCATATATTTT TRBJ1-3 NA NA TRBV11-3
CASSYIDYEQYF TGTGCCAGCAGCTATATAGATTACGAGCAGTACTTC TRBJ2-7 NA NA TRBV7-9
CASSERGRDYALFNEQFF TGTGCCAGCAGTGAACGTGGGAGGGACTATGCTTTGTTCAATGAGCAGTTCTTC TRBJ2-1 TRBD2 once TRBV6-1
CASSLTGYEQYF TGTGCCAGCAGCTTGACAGGGTACGAGCAGTACTTC TRBJ2-7 TRBD1 NA TRBV11-2
CASSLSNLPVEGREQYF TGTGCCAGCAGTTTATCGAATTTACCAGTCGAGGGTCGGGAGCAGTACTTC TRBJ2-7 NA NA TRBV27
CASRLRLAGLETQYF TGTGCCAGCAGGTTAAGACTAGCGGGACTGGAGACCCAGTACTTC TRBJ2-5 TRBD2 NA TRBV5-4
CASSHENRDRRDTGELFF TGTGCCAGCAGCCACGAAAACCGGGACAGGAGGGACACCGGGGAGCTGTTTTTT TRBJ2-2 TRBD1 few TRBV3-1/TRBV3-2
CAIRHPDRVGGVYNEQFF TGTGCCATCCGTCACCCCGACAGGGTAGGGGGGGTCTACAATGAGCAGTTCTTC TRBJ2-1 NA NA TRBV10-3
CASSFSSGSTDTQYF TGTGCCAGCAGCTTTTCGTCCGGTAGCACAGATACGCAGTATTTT TRBJ2-3 NA NA TRBV7-8
CASSQSPGGYEQYF TGTGCCAGCAGCCAATCCCCTGGGGGTTACGAGCAGTACTTC TRBJ2-7 NA NA TRBV3-1/TRBV3-2
CARSRVLNTEAFF TGTGCCCGGTCCAGGGTGTTGAACACTGAAGCTTTCTTT TRBJ1-1 NA NA TRBV30
CAILGQGDYGYTF TGTGCCATTCTTGGACAGGGGGACTATGGCTACACCTTC TRBJ1-2 TRBD1 NA TRBV5-4
CAWSTGLVGTDTQYF TGTGCCTGGAGCACAGGACTAGTCGGCACAGATACGCAGTATTTT TRBJ2-3 TRBD2 NA TRBV30
CASTGTSGDEQYF TGTGCCAGCACCGGGACTAGCGGTGACGAGCAGTACTTC TRBJ2-7 TRBD2 NA TRBV9
CASSQDKWDLAGYTF TGTGCCAGCAGCCAGGACAAATGGGACTTGGCTGGCTACACCTTC TRBJ1-2 NA NA TRBV3-1/TRBV3-2
CASTTSGYNSPLHF TGTGCCAGCACCACTTCCGGTTATAATTCACCCCTCCACTTT TRBJ1-6 NA NA TRBV28
CASSGDRVRYGYTF TGTGCCAGCTCAGGGGACAGGGTACGCTATGGCTACACCTTC TRBJ1-2 TRBD1 NA TRBV18
CASSLAGQGGDTQYF TGCGCCAGCAGCTTGGCCGGACAGGGTGGAGATACGCAGTATTTT TRBJ2-3 TRBD1 NA TRBV5-1
CASTVSGPYEQYF TGTGCCAGCACAGTTAGCGGGCCCTACGAGCAGTACTTC TRBJ2-7 TRBD2 NA TRBV28
CASSPATSGRGEQFF TGTGCCAGCTCACCAGCGACTAGCGGAAGGGGTGAGCAGTTCTTC TRBJ2-1 TRBD2 NA TRBV18
CASLPGANTEAFF TGTGCCAGCTTACCGGGGGCGAACACTGAAGCTTTCTTT TRBJ1-1 NA NA TRBV18
CASAEAYGYTF TGTGCCAGTGCTGAGGCGTATGGCTACACCTTC TRBJ1-2 NA NA TRBV28
CASRRKGKLFF TGTGCCAGCAGACGGAAAGGAAAACTGTTTTTT TRBJ1-4 NA few TRBV11-3
CASRGTSGGAREQYF TGTGCCAGCAGGGGCACTAGCGGGGGGGCCCGCGAGCAGTACTTC TRBJ2-7 TRBD2 NA TRBV2
CASSSTQQETQYF TGTGCCAGCAGCTCGACGCAACAAGAGACCCAGTACTTC TRBJ2-5 NA NA TRBV2